The clone carrying this T cell receptor beta chain came up a few times. The sample originates from a study of beta chain features in type 1 diabetes. All of the isolated RNA was reverse transcribed, so expressed TCRB transcripts were sequenced. TCRdb's table, derived via immunoSEQ multiplex PCR, lists solely in-frame clones and lacks some. The sample lists 150,000 or so clones, approximately 9.1% occurring once. This CDR3 comprises 13 residues. CDR1 is MNHEY and CDR2 is SMNVEV in the germline V gene (reference sequence). Trimming left V 10 bases short and J 9 bases short, with 16 bases between. The chain joins TRBV27 to TRBJ1-6, with D unclear. The sequence came from a woman between 18 and 29 years old in good health. Source material: central memory CD4+ T cells from blood. The CDR3 reads CATARVPSSPLHF. CDR3 DNA: TGTGCCACCGCACGGGTTCCAAGTTCACCCCTCCACTTT.